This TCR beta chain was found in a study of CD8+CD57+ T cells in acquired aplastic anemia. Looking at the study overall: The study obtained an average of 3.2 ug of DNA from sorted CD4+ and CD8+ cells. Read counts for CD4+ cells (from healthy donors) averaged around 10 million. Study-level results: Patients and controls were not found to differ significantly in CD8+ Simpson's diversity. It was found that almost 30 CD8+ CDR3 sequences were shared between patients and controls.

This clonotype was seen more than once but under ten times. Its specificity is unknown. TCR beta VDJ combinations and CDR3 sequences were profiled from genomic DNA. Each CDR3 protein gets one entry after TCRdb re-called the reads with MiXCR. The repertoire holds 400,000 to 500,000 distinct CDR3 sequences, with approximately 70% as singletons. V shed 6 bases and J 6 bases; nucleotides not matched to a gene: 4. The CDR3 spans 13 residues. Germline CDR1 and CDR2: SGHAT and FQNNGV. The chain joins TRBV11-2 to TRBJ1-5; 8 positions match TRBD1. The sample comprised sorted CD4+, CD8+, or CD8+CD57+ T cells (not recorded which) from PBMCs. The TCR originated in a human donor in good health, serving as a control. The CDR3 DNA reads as TGTGCCAGCAGAGGACAGGGTGGTCAGCCCCAGCATTTT. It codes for CASRGQGGQPQHF.